These 26 T cell receptor beta chains were sequenced from one sample in a study of response to subunit inactivated influenza vaccine. TCRdb called the RT-PCR reads again in MiXCR, with one record for every CDR3 protein. The sample carries around 500,000 distinct CDR3 sequences, over 9.5% recorded once. Sequencing used PBMCs from blood, obtained roughly 46 days after vaccination. These receptors originate from a man between 45 and 60 years old who received an inactivated influenza vaccine.

In its sample, this clonotype was seen many times. This chain links TRBV6-1 with TRBJ2-1; 9 bases are a match to TRBD2. Trimming removed 4 bases from V and 3 bases from J; junction bases left unmatched: 7. Looked up from germline, CDR1 is MNHNS and CDR2 is SASEGT. This CDR3 comprises 16 residues. The CDR3 DNA is TGTGCCAGCAGTGGAGCTAGCGGGATAGGCTACAATGAGCAGTTCTTC. Its translation is CASSGASGIGYNEQFF.

CDR3 bases: TGCAGCGTTGCGGCTCGGGGAGCGGGACAGACCCAGTACTTC. Protein sequence: CSVAARGAGQTQYF. This chain connects TRBV29-1 to TRBJ2-5; 7 nucleotides align to TRBD2. Germline trimming cut 4 bases from V and 6 bases from J; bases unmatched to any gene: 11. The CDR3 runs to 14 residues. Looked up from germline, CDR1 is SQVTM and CDR2 is ANQGSEA.

The rearrangement joins TRBV18 to TRBJ2-7; D call uncertain. In germline, CDR1 is KGHSH, CDR2 LQKENI. CDR3 length equals 14 residues. Deletions cut 2 bases from V and 3 bases from J, with 11 bases between. The CDR3 nucleotides are TGTGCCAGCTCACCAATGGCTATCGACTACGAGCAGTACTTC. It yields the protein CASSPMAIDYEQYF. The full variable domain, with the rest looked up from reference TRBV18 and TRBJ2-7, is NAGVMQNPRHLVRRRGQEARLRCSPMKGHSHVYWYRQLPEEGLKFMVYLQKENIIDESGMPKERFSAEFPKEGPSILRIQQVVRGDSAAYFCASSPMAIDYEQYFGPGTRLTVT.

This clonotype was counted only a few times. The rearrangement uses TRBV10-3 and TRBJ2-7, with 13 bases matching TRBD2. Trimming took 6 bases from V and 2 from J; bases not matched to a gene: 4. Germline values: CDR1 ENHRY, CDR2 SYGVKD. The CDR3 contains 15 residues. The CDR3 loop is CAISTGLAGTYEQYF. The CDR3 region has the DNA TGTGCCATCAGCACGGGACTAGCGGGGACCTACGAGCAGTACTTC.

The rearrangement joins TRBV7-2 to TRBJ2-2; 7 nucleotides match TRBD1. CDR3 length: 16 residues. V shed 1 base, J shed 7 bases, and the junction held 9 bases outside the gene matches. CDR1 and CDR2 (germline): SGHTA, FQGNSA. CDR3 loop: CASSLVPRGRIGELFF. The CDR3 bases are TGTGCCAGCAGCTTAGTACCGAGGGGGCGGATCGGGGAGCTGTTTTTT.

The genes are TRBV25-1 and TRBJ1-1; D ambiguous. V gave up 6 bases and J gave up 2 bases, with 10 bases separating them. This CDR3 has 13 residues. Germline V gene sequence: CDR1 MGHDK, CDR2 SYGVNS. The DNA of the CDR3 is TGTGCCAGCAGAGAACAGCACAACACTGAAGCTTTCTTT. This encodes CASREQHNTEAFF.

The genes are TRBV3-1 and TRBJ2-1; D may be TRBD1 or TRBD2 (5 bases each). CDR1 and CDR2 from the germline V gene are LGHDT and YNNKEL (reference sequence). The CDR3 loop spans 13 amino acids. V lost 2 bases and J 13 bases, leaving 15 bases between the germline ends. The CDR3 nucleotides read TGTGCCAGCAGCCAATCCGGGGCCTACTCACAGTTCTTC. This sequence encodes CASSQSGAYSQFF.

The rearrangement uses TRBV9 and TRBJ2-7; 11 bases match TRBD2. Per germline, CDR1 SGDLS and CDR2 YYNGEE. This CDR3 is built from 16 residues. Trimming at V came to 0 bases and at J to 4 bases, leaving 6 bases not matched to a gene. The CDR3 DNA sequence: TGTGCCAGCAGCGTAGAAGGGACTAGCGGATTTTACGAGCAGTACTTC. This codes for CASSVEGTSGFYEQYF. The variable domain in full, completed from reference TRBV9 and TRBJ2-7, reads DSGVTQTPKHLITATGQRVTLRCSPRSGDLSVYWYQQSLDQGLQFLIQYYNGEERAKGNILERFSAQQFPDLHSELNLSSLELGDSALYFCASSVEGTSGFYEQYFGPGTRLTVT.

This clonotype has just a few counts. V and J are TRBV12-3 or TRBV12-4 and TRBJ2-5; 7 bases line up with TRBD2. V lost 6 bases to trimming and J lost 2 bases; unmatched junction nucleotides: 12. CDR3 size: 16 residues. CDR3 DNA sequence: TGTGCCAGCAGCCCGGGCGCGGGGGAGCTACAAGAGACCCAGTACTTC. It yields the protein CASSPGAGELQETQYF.

This clonotype was counted at least ten times. This chain joins TRBV4-2 and TRBJ1-6; D ambiguous. The CDR3 is 15 amino acids. Trimming pared 6 bases from V and 9 bases from J, leaving 18 bases between. The germline V gene encodes CDR1 LGHNA and CDR2 YNFKEQ. The CDR3 sequence is CASSQMTTVPSPLHF. DNA for the CDR3: TGTGCCAGCAGTCAGATGACAACGGTTCCTTCACCCCTCCACTTT.

In this sample, this clonotype turned up a few times. This sequence joins TRBV5-1 and TRBJ2-7; 9 bases map to TRBD2. CDR3 size: 18 residues. CDR1 is SGHRS and CDR2 is YFSETQ in the germline V gene. The J segment lost 7 bases and the V segment lost 4 bases, leaving 21 bases of the junction unmatched. The CDR3 sequence is CASSTLAGASGVKWEQYF. The CDR3 DNA reads TGCGCCAGCAGCACCCTAGCTGGAGCTAGCGGGGTGAAGTGGGAGCAGTACTTC.

This clonotype was detected many times. J is TRBJ1-2 and V is TRBV12-3 or TRBV12-4; D remains unclear. Between the trimmed V and J ends, which lost 2 bases and 7 bases, there was a span of 14 bases. The CDR3 has 14 residues. The CDR3: CASSLLLRASGYTF. The CDR3 nucleotides read TGTGCCAGCAGTTTACTTTTAAGGGCGTCTGGCTACACCTTC.

As regards this clonotype: A junction boundary mismatches the germline segment, possibly from a read error. This chain connects TRBV20-1 to TRBJ2-7, with 7 positions matching TRBD2. This CDR3 spans 16 amino acids. The germline CDR1 and CDR2 sequences are DFQATT and SNEGSKA (reference sequence). The CDR3, as DNA: TGCTGTGCTAGAGTCCAGGGTGGCGGGAGAGATTACGAGCAGTACTTC. This sequence encodes CCARVQGGGRDYEQYF.

The chain carries TRBV20-1 and TRBJ2-5; a weak D match, TRBD1 (5 bases). The V end lost 6 bases, the J end lost 2 bases, and 19 bases lay between the germline ends. CDR3 length: 15 residues. Germline CDR1 DFQATT, CDR2 SNEGSKA (reference sequence). CDR3 sequence (DNA): TGCAGTGCCCCTCAGTCTCCTCCAGGGCAAGAGACCCAGTACTTC. As protein: CSAPQSPPGQETQYF.

This clonotype occurred a few times. The CDR3 DNA follows: TGCAGTGCTATCCACAGACTAGCGGAGTACTTC. This sequence encodes CSAIHRLAEYF. The chain combines TRBV20-1 with TRBJ2-4; 9 bases agree with TRBD2. Germline V gene sequence: CDR1 DFQATT, CDR2 SNEGSKA (reference sequence). This CDR3 contains 11 residues. Trimming removed 4 bases from V and 14 bases from J; junction bases left unmatched: 6.

The chain joins TRBV29-1 to TRBJ1-1; 9 positions match TRBD1. V was clipped by 5 bases and J by 1 base; unmatched bases: 2. Germline CDR1 and CDR2: SQVTM and ANQGSEA. This CDR3 comprises 13 residues. CDR3: CSVSQGANTEAFF. CDR3 DNA sequence: TGCAGCGTTTCACAGGGGGCGAACACTGAAGCTTTCTTT. Full variable domain (missing parts from reference TRBV29-1 and TRBJ1-1): SAVISQKPSRDICQRGTSLTIQCQVDSQVTMMFWYRQQPGQSLTLIATANQGSEATYESGFVIDKFPISRPNLTFSTLTVSNMSPEDSSIYLCSVSQGANTEAFFGQGTRLTVV.

The V and J genes are TRBV6-4 and TRBJ2-1; unclear D gene. Germline V gene lookup returns CDR1 MRHNA and CDR2 SNTAGT. V was shortened by 3 bases and J by 0 bases, with 9 bases between the two germline ends. The CDR3 contains 15 residues. The CDR3 protein is CASSEWPGSYNEQFF. For the CDR3, the DNA is TGTGCCAGCAGTGAGTGGCCGGGCTCCTACAATGAGCAGTTCTTC.

V and J are TRBV5-1 and TRBJ2-3; TRBD1 matches at 7 bases. CDR3 length equals 14 residues. CDR1 and CDR2 from the germline V gene are SGHRS and YFSETQ. J was trimmed by 3 bases and V by 7 bases; bases with no gene match: 8. In DNA form, the CDR3 reads TGCGCCAGCGGGACAGCGGCGGAGACAGATACGCAGTATTTT. Protein: CASGTAAETDTQYF.

V usage is TRBV12-3 or TRBV12-4 and J usage is TRBJ2-1; D is possibly TRBD2 (6 bases). V lost 5 bases and J lost 9, with 20 bases in between. The length of the CDR3 is 15 residues. The CDR3 is CASSPRRVELGEQFF. In nucleotides, the CDR3 is TGTGCCAGCAGTCCCCGGAGGGTAGAGTTAGGTGAGCAGTTCTTC.

Ten or more counts support this clonotype. The V gene is TRBV12-3 or TRBV12-4, the J gene TRBJ1-6; D unclear. The CDR3 contains 12 residues. V was clipped by 1 base and J by 16 bases, with 11 bases between them. CDR3 sequence: CASSLDGQRLHF. In nucleotides, the CDR3 is TGTGCCAGCAGTTTAGATGGGCAGAGGCTCCACTTT.

Ten or more counts support this clonotype. The chain links TRBV7-2 to TRBJ2-5; D remains unclear. The CDR3 has 13 residues. Germline V gene lookup returns CDR1 SGHTA and CDR2 FQGNSA. Trimming removed 3 bases from V and 6 bases from J, with 11 bases in between. The CDR3 bases are TGTGCCAGCAGCTTCGGCGTAACGCAGACCCAGTACTTC. Amino acids: CASSFGVTQTQYF.

In DNA form, the CDR3 reads TGCAGCGTTGAGGGCGCCAGGGCGAAGAGCACAGATACGCAGTATTTT. The encoded protein is CSVEGARAKSTDTQYF. The chain uses TRBV29-1 and TRBJ2-3; tentative D call: TRBD1 (5 bases). This CDR3 is built from 16 residues. The germline V and J ends were trimmed by 3 bases and 0 bases, with 16 bases remaining between them. The germline V gene has CDR1 SQVTM and CDR2 ANQGSEA.

This rearrangement joins TRBV10-3 to TRBJ2-7, with unresolved D. Trimming cost V 3 bases and J 3 bases, with 12 bases left between them. CDR1 is ENHRY, CDR2 SYGVKD, per germline. There are 14 residues in the CDR3. The CDR3: CAISDSWVYYEQYF. As DNA, the CDR3 is TGTGCCATCAGTGATTCGTGGGTTTACTACGAGCAGTACTTC.

This clonotype was counted once. The rearrangement joins TRBV12-3 or TRBV12-4 to TRBJ2-2; unclear D gene. The germline V and J ends were trimmed by 9 bases and 7 bases, with 15 bases remaining between them. CDR3 length: 13 amino acids. The CDR3 is CASSGFELGELFF. CDR3 DNA: TGTGCCAGTTCTGGGTTTGAACTCGGGGAGCTGTTTTTT.

In nucleotides, the CDR3 is TGTGCCAGCAGACAACTAGCGGGAGAAGAGACCCAGTACTTC. Translating gives CASRQLAGEETQYF. The chain carries TRBV27 and TRBJ2-5, with 11 bases fitting TRBD2. The germline V gene has CDR1 MNHEY and CDR2 SMNVEV (reference sequence). V was clipped by 6 bases and J by 3 bases; unmatched bases: 3. The CDR3 spans 14 residues.

The J gene is TRBJ2-1, the V gene TRBV7-9; a weak D match, TRBD2 (5 bases). CDR3 size: 15 residues. V lost 2 bases and J lost 4, with 12 bases in between. Germline V gene sequence: CDR1 SEHNR, CDR2 FQNEAQ (reference sequence). The CDR3 here is CASSLSGSLYNEQFF. The CDR3 DNA reads as TGTGCCAGCAGCTTATCGGGGTCCCTTTACAATGAGCAGTTCTTC.